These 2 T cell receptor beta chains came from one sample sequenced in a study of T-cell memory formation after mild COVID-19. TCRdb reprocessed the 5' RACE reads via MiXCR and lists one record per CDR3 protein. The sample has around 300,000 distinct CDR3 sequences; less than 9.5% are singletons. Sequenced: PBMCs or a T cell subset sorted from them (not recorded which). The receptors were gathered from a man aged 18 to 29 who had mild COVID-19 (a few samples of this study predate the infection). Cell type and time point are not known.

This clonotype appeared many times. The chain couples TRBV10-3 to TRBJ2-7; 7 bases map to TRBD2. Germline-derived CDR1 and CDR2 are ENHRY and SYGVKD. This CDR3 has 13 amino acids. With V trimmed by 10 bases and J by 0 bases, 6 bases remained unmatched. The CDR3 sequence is CASRGVLSYEQYF. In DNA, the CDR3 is TGTGCCAGTCGGGGGGTCCTCTCCTACGAGCAGTACTTC.

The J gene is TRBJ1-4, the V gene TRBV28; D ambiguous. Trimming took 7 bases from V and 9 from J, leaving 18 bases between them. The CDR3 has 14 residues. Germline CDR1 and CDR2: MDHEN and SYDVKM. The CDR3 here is CASTTNPLNQKLFF. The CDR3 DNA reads TGTGCCAGCACTACAAACCCTCTCAATCAAAAACTGTTTTTT.